The 12 T cell receptor beta chains listed next were all sequenced from one sample in a study of blood T cell repertoires in COVID-19. Profiling relied on immunoSEQ multiplex PCR, and the TCRdb table lists in-frame clones only, not all of them. The sample has 55,000 to 75,000 clones; 85% to 90% are singletons. The sequencing input was peripheral blood. The receptors shown here come from a human donor with active COVID-19. The donor label of this sample is uncertain.

The chain has TRBV9 and TRBJ1-1, with D possibly matching TRBD1 (6 bases). There are 15 residues in the CDR3. Germline CDR1 is SGDLS and CDR2 is YYNGEE. V dropped 6 bases and J dropped 3 bases, with 18 bases sitting between them. This CDR3 reads CASTKETGPDTEAFF. The CDR3 DNA sequence: TGTGCCAGCACCAAAGAGACAGGACCCGACACTGAAGCTTTCTTT.

The V gene is TRBV27, the J gene TRBJ2-1; tentatively, D is TRBD2 (5 bases). Germline-derived CDR1 and CDR2 are MNHEY and SMNVEV (reference sequence). This CDR3 region has 16 residues. The V end lost 7 bases, the J end lost 0 bases, and 16 bases lay between the germline ends. The CDR3 sequence: CASTPAAGLSYNEQFF. The CDR3 nucleotides read TGTGCCAGCACTCCGGCGGCGGGCCTCTCCTACAATGAGCAGTTCTTC.

This sequence joins TRBV29-1 and TRBJ2-1; perhaps TRBD2 as D (6 bases). CDR3 length: 14 amino acids. Germline CDR1 is SQVTM and CDR2 is ANQGSEA. The V gene lost 4 bases and the J gene lost 0 bases, with 10 bases spanning the gap. The CDR3: CSVGPSASYNEQFF. In nucleotides, the CDR3 is TGCAGCGTTGGTCCTAGCGCCTCCTACAATGAGCAGTTCTTC.

The rearrangement uses TRBV27 and TRBJ2-7; 7 bases line up with TRBD2. Germline CDR1 is MNHEY and CDR2 is SMNVEV (reference sequence). V dropped 5 bases and J dropped 7; count of bases not matched to a gene: 8. The CDR3 is 13 amino acids. CDR3 bases: TGTGCCAGCAGTGGAAAATTCGGGAGGGAGCAGTACTTC. Its translation is CASSGKFGREQYF.

This clone has a single count. The chain links TRBV7-2 to TRBJ2-1; no firm D call. Germline lookup yields CDR1 SGHTA and CDR2 FQGNSA. This CDR3 has 14 residues. Trimming removed 5 bases at V and 0 bases at J, with 8 bases between. CDR3 sequence (DNA): TGTGCCAGCAGCCCTAGAGTCTCCTACAATGAGCAGTTCTTC. This codes for CASSPRVSYNEQFF.

The chain recombines TRBV9 with TRBJ1-1; tentatively, D is TRBD1 (5 bases). The CDR3 has 14 residues. V lost 0 bases and J lost 5, with 11 bases in between. Germline V lookup: CDR1 SGDLS, CDR2 YYNGEE. The CDR3 region is CASSVVPGGTEAFF. CDR3 coding DNA: TGTGCCAGCAGCGTAGTTCCCGGGGGTACTGAAGCTTTCTTT.

This clone was counted a single time. V gene TRBV4-2 combines with J gene TRBJ2-3; 10 bases map to TRBD2. Germline V lookup: CDR1 LGHNA, CDR2 YNFKEQ. The CDR3 sequence is 16 residues long. V dropped 4 bases and J dropped 6; count of bases not matched to a gene: 10. Here the CDR3 reads CASSLFGASGGDTQYF. CDR3 coding DNA: TGTGCCAGCAGCCTCTTCGGGGCTAGCGGGGGTGATACGCAGTATTTT.

V and J are TRBV15 and TRBJ1-2; D is undetermined. Trimming removed 5 bases at V and 8 bases at J, with 15 bases between. Germline V gene sequence: CDR1 LNHNV, CDR2 YYDKDF (reference sequence). The CDR3 extends over 13 amino acids. CDR3 nucleotide sequence: TGTGCCACCAGCCCTGGGAGGGATGGGGGCTACACCTTC. This encodes CATSPGRDGGYTF. Based on the CDR3 plus reference TRBV15 and TRBJ1-2, the full variable domain is DAMVIQNPRYQVTQFGKPVTLSCSQTLNHNVMYWYQQKSSQAPKLLFHYYDKDFNNEADTPDNFQSRRPNTSFCFLDIRSPGLGDTAMYLCATSPGRDGGYTFGSGTRLTVV.

This CDR3 is CASSIRQNHNEQFF. In nucleotides, the CDR3 is TGTGCCAGTAGTATTAGACAGAATCACAATGAGCAGTTCTTC. This sequence joins TRBV19 and TRBJ2-1; D may be TRBD1 (5 bases). Germline loops: CDR1 LNHDA, CDR2 SQIVND (reference sequence). The V gene lost 3 bases and the J gene lost 5 bases, with 11 bases spanning the gap. This CDR3 is 14 amino acids long.

The V gene is TRBV7-3, the J gene TRBJ2-1, with 12 bases aligning to TRBD2. CDR1 is SGHTA, CDR2 FQGTGA, per germline. There are 15 residues in the CDR3. V was pared by 3 bases and J by 7 bases, with 4 bases of the junction left unmatched. The CDR3 DNA follows: TGTGCCAGCAGCTTGAGACTAGCGGGGGTTAATGAGCAGTTCTTC. Translating it yields CASSLRLAGVNEQFF.

V gene TRBV2 combines with J gene TRBJ1-1, with D possibly being TRBD1 (6 bases). V was shortened by 4 bases and J by 5 bases, with 14 bases between the two germline ends. This CDR3 is 14 amino acids long. Germline V CDR1 and CDR2: SNHLY, FYNNEI. The CDR3 nucleotides are TGTGCCAGCAGTGTGGGGGCAAGGGGAACTGAAGCTTTCTTT. This codes for CASSVGARGTEAFF.

The genes are TRBV11-2 and TRBJ2-3; D gene unclear. The CDR3 runs to 14 residues. V lost 0 bases, J lost 9 bases, and 13 bases lay in between. The germline CDR1 and CDR2 sequences are SGHAT and FQNNGV. CDR3 DNA sequence: TGTGCCAGCAGCTTAGATGTGAGTCTACGCACGCAGTATTTT. It specifies CASSLDVSLRTQYF.